This T cell receptor (beta chain) was observed in a study of shared clonotypes between healthy human individuals. The sample holds one count of this clone. There are 15 residues in the CDR3. Germline V gene sequence: CDR1 WSHSY, CDR2 SAAADI. V lost 3 bases, J lost 3 bases, and 11 bases lay in between. Sequencing was performed with immunoSEQ multiplex PCR; in TCRdb, only in-frame clones are kept and a portion is missing. The profile covers fewer than 600,000 clones, with roughly 80% appearing a single time and 13% taken by the ten largest. Material: PBMCs. V usage is TRBV10-2 and J usage is TRBJ2-2; weak D call: TRBD1 (6 bases). This clonotype originated in a woman aged 40 to 50 in good health. Some clones in this sample may be carry-over from other donors' samples. CDR3 bases: TGCGCCAGCAGTGAACACAGGGTCGACACCGGGGAGCTGTTTTTT. Its translation is CASSEHRVDTGELFF.